The sequence of this T cell receptor beta chain was determined in a study of blood T cell repertoires in COVID-19. Using immunoSEQ multiplex PCR, the repertoire was profiled, and TCRdb retains in-frame clones only, with some absent. Among 250,000 to 350,000 clones listed, roughly 87% were seen once. The CDR3 length is 15 residues. CDR1 SEHNR and CDR2 FQNEAQ come from the germline V gene (reference sequence). The V and J ends lost 5 bases and 4 bases, in that order; junction bases with no gene match: 6. In regard to this clone: This same CDR3 is encoded by further DNA sequences in the sample.

The receptor was isolated from a man aged 18-30 years with active or convalescent COVID-19. This rearrangement joins TRBV7-9 to TRBJ2-7; 12 positions match TRBD1. Sample: peripheral blood. DNA of the CDR3: TGTGCCAGCAGCCTACCGGGACAGGGGGCATACGAGCAGTACTTC. Its protein product is CASSLPGQGAYEQYF.